This T cell receptor beta chain was obtained from a study of cytomegalovirus exposure and HLA in healthy donors. For the study at large: The use of the same platform for the 120 or so validation repertoires and the roughly 700 first-cohort repertoires was reported by a later analysis.

Assay: immunoSEQ multiplex PCR; the TCRdb copy retains only in-frame clones and omits some. The sample holds 200,000 to 250,000 clones, around four fifths seen once. The V and J ends lost 3 bases and 0 bases, in that order; junction bases with no gene match: 5. This CDR3 is 15 amino acids long. The germline CDR1 and CDR2 sequences are SGDLS and YYNGEE. This sequence was found in a woman aged 30 to 39 in good health and CMV-seropositive. Sequences were obtained from PBMCs. The V call is TRBV9, the J call TRBJ1-1, with TRBD1 matching 7 bases. The CDR3 reads CASSASGTVNTEAFF. CDR3 in DNA: TGTGCCAGCAGCGCCTCAGGGACAGTGAACACTGAAGCTTTCTTT.